The rows below give T cell receptor beta chains drawn from one sample of a study of blood T cells in healthy people across ages. TCRdb passed the 5' RACE reads through MiXCR, listing each CDR3 protein once. Here the sample spans around 800,000 distinct CDR3 sequences, approximately 24% being singletons. The same data also contributed to another study, on T cells of mothers and their children.

Sequences were obtained from blood. The source of these receptors is a boy between 10 and 17 years old in good health. CDR3s include the opening cysteine and the closing phenylalanine or tryptophan. The order of the fields is clone size, V gene, J gene, D gene, CDR3 protein, CDR3 DNA. A D gene is named only where the DNA matches it firmly. Expanded clones get a size class; other rows say once, few or many, or leave the size out.

clone_size: few; v_call: TRBV28; j_call: TRBJ2-7; d_call: TRBD1; cdr3_aa: CASSEGTGNSYEQYF; cdr3_nt: TGTGCCAGCAGCGAGGGGACAGGTAACTCCTACGAGCAGTACTTC
clone_size: few; v_call: TRBV28; j_call: TRBJ2-3; d_call: TRBD2; cdr3_aa: CASSLSQSGSSTDTQYF; cdr3_nt: TGTGCCAGCAGTTTATCGCAAAGCGGGAGTAGCACAGATACGCAGTATTTT
clone_size: many; v_call: TRBV29-1; j_call: TRBJ2-5; d_call: NA; cdr3_aa: CSTGEETQYF; cdr3_nt: TGCAGCACCGGGGAAGAGACCCAGTACTTC
clone_size: NA; v_call: TRBV25-1; j_call: TRBJ1-2; d_call: TRBD1; cdr3_aa: CASSEGGDRDYGYTF; cdr3_nt: TGTGCCAGCAGTGAAGGGGGGGACAGAGACTATGGCTACACCTTC
clone_size: NA; v_call: TRBV28; j_call: TRBJ2-2; d_call: NA; cdr3_aa: CASSSRGQYTGELFF; cdr3_nt: TGTGCCAGCAGTTCACGAGGACAGTACACCGGGGAGCTGTTTTTT
clone_size: few; v_call: TRBV5-1; j_call: TRBJ2-7; d_call: NA; cdr3_aa: CASSSTSRAAYEQYF; cdr3_nt: TGCGCCAGCAGCTCAACCTCTCGGGCCGCCTACGAGCAGTACTTC
clone_size: NA; v_call: TRBV4-1; j_call: TRBJ1-1; d_call: NA; cdr3_aa: CASSQAGQMLAAFF; cdr3_nt: TGCGCCAGCAGCCAAGCTGGGCAGATGCTGGCGGCTTTCTTT
clone_size: once; v_call: TRBV20-1; j_call: TRBJ2-5; d_call: TRBD1; cdr3_aa: CSANRDSQETQYF; cdr3_nt: TGCAGTGCAAACCGGGACAGCCAAGAGACCCAGTACTTC
clone_size: NA; v_call: TRBV7-8; j_call: TRBJ1-2; d_call: NA; cdr3_aa: CASSDGIAGYTF; cdr3_nt: TGTGCCAGCAGCGATGGGATTGCTGGCTACACCTTC
clone_size: NA; v_call: TRBV28; j_call: TRBJ2-7; d_call: TRBD1; cdr3_aa: CASSGTGKRYEQYF; cdr3_nt: TGTGCCAGCAGCGGGACAGGAAAGAGGTACGAGCAGTACTTC
clone_size: few; v_call: TRBV12-3/TRBV12-4; j_call: TRBJ2-1; d_call: NA; cdr3_aa: CASSSQAVVARNEQFF; cdr3_nt: TGTGCCAGCAGCTCTCAGGCGGTGGTGGCTAGAAATGAGCAGTTCTTC
clone_size: NA; v_call: TRBV4-2; j_call: TRBJ2-1; d_call: NA; cdr3_aa: CASSKRAGEGYNEQFF; cdr3_nt: TGTGCCAGCAGCAAAAGGGCAGGGGAAGGCTACAATGAGCAGTTCTTC
clone_size: NA; v_call: TRBV27; j_call: TRBJ2-5; d_call: NA; cdr3_aa: CASSPRGMGTQYF; cdr3_nt: TGTGCCAGCAGTCCTCGCGGGATGGGGACCCAGTACTTC
clone_size: NA; v_call: TRBV20-1; j_call: TRBJ2-5; d_call: TRBD2; cdr3_aa: CSAREGLAGWTETQYF; cdr3_nt: TGCAGTGCTAGGGAAGGACTAGCGGGATGGACAGAGACCCAGTACTTC
clone_size: few; v_call: TRBV12-3/TRBV12-4; j_call: TRBJ2-5; d_call: TRBD2; cdr3_aa: CASSLAALAGLYQETQYF; cdr3_nt: TGTGCCAGCAGTTTAGCGGCTTTAGCGGGGTTGTACCAAGAGACCCAGTACTTC
clone_size: NA; v_call: TRBV12-3/TRBV12-4; j_call: TRBJ2-3; d_call: TRBD1; cdr3_aa: CASSLGQGALADAQYF; cdr3_nt: TGTGCCAGCAGTTTGGGACAGGGGGCGTTGGCAGATGCGCAGTATTTT
clone_size: few; v_call: TRBV7-3; j_call: TRBJ1-6; d_call: NA; cdr3_aa: CARIPLGAVPYMGSPLHF; cdr3_nt: TGTGCCAGAATACCTCTGGGGGCAGTCCCCTATATGGGATCACCCCTCCACTTT
clone_size: NA; v_call: TRBV7-9; j_call: TRBJ2-5; d_call: NA; cdr3_aa: CASSLAVGTETQYF; cdr3_nt: TGTGCCAGCAGCTTAGCTGTGGGGACGGAGACCCAGTACTTC
clone_size: NA; v_call: TRBV12-3/TRBV12-4; j_call: TRBJ1-2; d_call: NA; cdr3_aa: CASSSTGQGYTF; cdr3_nt: TGTGCCAGCAGCTCAACAGGGCAAGGCTACACCTTC
clone_size: few; v_call: TRBV6-2/TRBV6-3; j_call: TRBJ1-2; d_call: NA; cdr3_aa: CASSSGQRPYGYTF; cdr3_nt: TGTGCCAGCAGCAGCGGACAGCGCCCATATGGCTACACCTTC
clone_size: few; v_call: TRBV9; j_call: TRBJ2-1; d_call: NA; cdr3_aa: CASSVAGHNEQFF; cdr3_nt: TGTGCCAGCAGCGTAGCAGGGCACAATGAGCAGTTCTTC
clone_size: NA; v_call: TRBV7-9; j_call: TRBJ1-4; d_call: TRBD1; cdr3_aa: CASSHGQGDEKLFF; cdr3_nt: TGTGCCAGCAGTCACGGACAGGGAGATGAAAAACTGTTTTTT
clone_size: NA; v_call: TRBV4-3; j_call: TRBJ2-3; d_call: TRBD2; cdr3_aa: CASSQESRGKLAGSTDTQYF; cdr3_nt: TGCGCCAGCAGCCAAGAAAGCCGGGGAAAACTAGCGGGGAGCACAGATACGCAGTATTTT
clone_size: NA; v_call: TRBV10-1; j_call: TRBJ2-2; d_call: NA; cdr3_aa: CASSESGAPVGELFF; cdr3_nt: TGCGCCAGCAGTGAGAGTGGGGCCCCGGTCGGGGAGCTGTTTTTT
clone_size: NA; v_call: TRBV4-1; j_call: TRBJ1-4; d_call: NA; cdr3_aa: CASSRPGEGLEEKLFF; cdr3_nt: TGCGCCAGCAGCCGACCCGGGGAGGGGCTTGAGGAAAAACTGTTTTTT
clone_size: NA; v_call: TRBV18; j_call: TRBJ2-5; d_call: NA; cdr3_aa: CASSPRLQGETQYF; cdr3_nt: TGTGCCAGCTCACCACGGCTACAGGGTGAGACCCAGTACTTC
clone_size: NA; v_call: TRBV29-1; j_call: TRBJ1-2; d_call: TRBD1; cdr3_aa: CSVRQGWDYGYTF; cdr3_nt: TGCAGCGTTAGACAGGGGTGGGACTATGGCTACACCTTC
clone_size: few; v_call: TRBV18; j_call: TRBJ1-5; d_call: NA; cdr3_aa: CASSPQGHQPQHF; cdr3_nt: TGTGCCAGCTCACCACAGGGCCATCAGCCCCAGCATTTT
clone_size: NA; v_call: TRBV5-1; j_call: TRBJ1-2; d_call: NA; cdr3_aa: CASGRGDSYGYTF; cdr3_nt: TGCGCCAGCGGCCGAGGAGATTCCTATGGCTACACCTTC
clone_size: NA; v_call: TRBV20-1; j_call: TRBJ1-1; d_call: NA; cdr3_aa: CSARVGGLQNTEAFF; cdr3_nt: TGCAGTGCTAGAGTTGGGGGGTTGCAGAACACTGAAGCTTTCTTT
clone_size: NA; v_call: TRBV10-1; j_call: TRBJ1-6; d_call: NA; cdr3_aa: CASSESPNSPLHF; cdr3_nt: TGCGCCAGCAGTGAGTCCCCAAATTCACCCCTCCACTTT
clone_size: NA; v_call: TRBV10-3; j_call: TRBJ2-5; d_call: NA; cdr3_aa: CAIGEPRQEQETQYF; cdr3_nt: TGTGCCATCGGTGAACCCCGACAAGAGCAAGAGACCCAGTACTTC
clone_size: few; v_call: TRBV7-9; j_call: TRBJ1-1; d_call: NA; cdr3_aa: CASSSIGAEAFF; cdr3_nt: TGTGCCAGCAGCTCTATAGGGGCTGAAGCTTTCTTT
clone_size: NA; v_call: TRBV11-2; j_call: TRBJ2-5; d_call: NA; cdr3_aa: CASSLKGLEQETQYF; cdr3_nt: TGTGCCAGCAGCTTAAAGGGACTGGAGCAAGAGACCCAGTACTTC
clone_size: NA; v_call: TRBV4-2; j_call: TRBJ2-1; d_call: NA; cdr3_aa: CASSQEESGALEQFF; cdr3_nt: TGTGCCAGCAGCCAAGAGGAATCGGGGGCACTTGAGCAGTTCTTC
clone_size: NA; v_call: TRBV4-1; j_call: TRBJ2-4; d_call: NA; cdr3_aa: CASSQEEGPAKNIQYF; cdr3_nt: TGCGCCAGCAGCCAAGAAGAGGGCCCTGCCAAAAACATTCAGTACTTC
clone_size: once; v_call: TRBV5-1; j_call: TRBJ2-4; d_call: TRBD1; cdr3_aa: CASRVRDRENIQYF; cdr3_nt: TGCGCCAGCAGGGTCCGGGACAGGGAAAACATTCAGTACTTC
clone_size: NA; v_call: TRBV3-1; j_call: TRBJ2-4; d_call: NA; cdr3_aa: CASSQGRGAKNIQYF; cdr3_nt: TGTGCCAGCAGCCAAGGGAGGGGAGCCAAAAACATTCAGTACTTC
clone_size: NA; v_call: TRBV14; j_call: TRBJ1-2; d_call: NA; cdr3_aa: CASSQGRGRRYYGYTF; cdr3_nt: TGTGCCAGCAGCCAAGGGCGGGGACGGAGATACTATGGCTACACCTTC
clone_size: NA; v_call: TRBV11-2; j_call: TRBJ2-5; d_call: TRBD2; cdr3_aa: CASSLRTSLATQYF; cdr3_nt: TGTGCCAGCAGCCTTCGGACTAGCTTGGCGACCCAGTACTTC
clone_size: NA; v_call: TRBV28; j_call: TRBJ2-7; d_call: TRBD1; cdr3_aa: CASQDRVGYEQYF; cdr3_nt: TGTGCCAGCCAAGACAGGGTTGGCTACGAGCAGTACTTC
clone_size: once; v_call: TRBV28; j_call: TRBJ2-3; d_call: NA; cdr3_aa: CASKRGRANTDTQYF; cdr3_nt: TGTGCCAGCAAAAGGGGGAGGGCGAACACAGATACGCAGTATTTT
clone_size: NA; v_call: TRBV20-1; j_call: TRBJ2-3; d_call: NA; cdr3_aa: CSARDLRGLSTDTQYF; cdr3_nt: TGCAGTGCTAGAGATCTACGCGGCCTCAGCACAGATACGCAGTATTTT
clone_size: few; v_call: TRBV20-1; j_call: TRBJ1-4; d_call: TRBD1; cdr3_aa: CSARDGEGAINEKLFF; cdr3_nt: TGCAGTGCTAGAGATGGGGAGGGGGCGATTAATGAAAAACTGTTTTTT
clone_size: few; v_call: TRBV20-1; j_call: TRBJ1-1; d_call: NA; cdr3_aa: CSARTDSTEAFF; cdr3_nt: TGCAGTGCGCGGACAGACAGTACTGAAGCTTTCTTT
clone_size: few; v_call: TRBV5-1; j_call: TRBJ1-1; d_call: NA; cdr3_aa: CASSRTGTAMNTEAFF; cdr3_nt: TGCGCCAGCAGTCGTACCGGGACGGCGATGAACACTGAAGCTTTCTTT
clone_size: NA; v_call: TRBV30; j_call: TRBJ2-2; d_call: NA; cdr3_aa: CARRGFSTGELFF; cdr3_nt: TGTGCCCGGAGAGGATTTTCCACCGGGGAGCTGTTTTTT
clone_size: once; v_call: TRBV28; j_call: TRBJ2-1; d_call: NA; cdr3_aa: CASSAHHREGEQFF; cdr3_nt: TGTGCCAGCAGTGCCCACCACAGGGAGGGTGAGCAGTTCTTC
clone_size: NA; v_call: TRBV30; j_call: TRBJ2-5; d_call: NA; cdr3_aa: CAWVGIVEETQYF; cdr3_nt: TGTGCCTGGGTGGGAATAGTTGAAGAGACCCAGTACTTC
clone_size: once; v_call: TRBV6-6; j_call: TRBJ1-5; d_call: NA; cdr3_aa: CASSQDSQPQHF; cdr3_nt: TGTGCCAGCAGTCAAGACTCTCAACCCCAGCATTTT
clone_size: NA; v_call: TRBV4-1; j_call: TRBJ2-3; d_call: NA; cdr3_aa: CASSPRAIEDTQYF; cdr3_nt: TGCGCCAGCAGCCCCCGGGCTATTGAGGATACGCAGTATTTT
clone_size: few; v_call: TRBV30; j_call: TRBJ2-5; d_call: TRBD1; cdr3_aa: CAWSVFGYLGQGGETQYF; cdr3_nt: TGTGCCTGGAGTGTATTTGGGTATTTGGGACAGGGAGGAGAGACCCAGTACTTC
clone_size: NA; v_call: TRBV6-6; j_call: TRBJ1-2; d_call: NA; cdr3_aa: CASRDGRDAYGYTF; cdr3_nt: TGTGCCAGCAGAGACGGGCGGGACGCCTATGGCTACACCTTC
clone_size: NA; v_call: TRBV2; j_call: TRBJ2-5; d_call: NA; cdr3_aa: CASSEPDYRETQYF; cdr3_nt: TGTGCCAGCAGCGAACCGGACTATCGAGAGACCCAGTACTTC
clone_size: NA; v_call: TRBV7-3; j_call: TRBJ2-3; d_call: NA; cdr3_aa: CASSLSAGGGGFTDTQYF; cdr3_nt: TGTGCCAGCAGCTTAAGTGCTGGGGGTGGGGGCTTCACAGATACGCAGTATTTT
clone_size: NA; v_call: TRBV19; j_call: TRBJ2-4; d_call: NA; cdr3_aa: CASSMRQGLDIQYF; cdr3_nt: TGTGCCAGTAGTATGCGGCAGGGGTTGGACATTCAGTACTTC
clone_size: few; v_call: TRBV7-3; j_call: TRBJ1-6; d_call: NA; cdr3_aa: CASSLRSPSTPLHF; cdr3_nt: TGTGCCAGCAGCTTAAGGTCCCCCAGCACACCCCTCCACTTT
clone_size: many; v_call: TRBV5-1; j_call: TRBJ2-5; d_call: TRBD2; cdr3_aa: CASSYRGGLETQYF; cdr3_nt: TGCGCCAGCAGCTATCGGGGGGGCCTGGAGACCCAGTACTTC